One sample yielded the 12 T cell receptor beta chains listed below, sequenced in a study of glioma-infiltrating T cells. Using RNA template, CDR3s of TCR alpha and beta were amplified with iRepertoire arm-PCR. A single record per CDR3 protein comes from TCRdb applying MiXCR to the multiplex PCR reads. This table holds approximately 100,000 distinct CDR3 sequences, around 30% found once. Sequencing was done on a sample of glioma tissue, nonneoplastic brain tissue, or PBMCs (not recorded which). Receptor source: a human donor with low-grade glioma or glioblastoma, undergoing nonglioma brain surgery, or in good health (not recorded which).

Comment on this clonotype: This may come from a read error, since a much larger clone is one base off. Here the CDR3 reads CASTRGGHTGELFF. CDR3 bases: TGTGCCAGCACGCGAGGGGGGCACACCGGGGAGCTGTTTTTT. The chain has TRBV7-2 and TRBJ2-2; D is possibly TRBD1 or TRBD2 (6 bases each). The CDR3 contains 14 residues. With 7 bases removed from V and 3 bases from J, the gap between germline ends came to 12 bases. The germline V gene encodes CDR1 SGHTA and CDR2 FQGNSA.

The chain is built from TRBV12-3 or TRBV12-4 and TRBJ2-1, with a possible D match to TRBD2 (6 bases). CDR3 size: 16 residues. V lost 7 bases, J lost 0 bases, and 16 bases lay in between. The chain's CDR3 is CASTVTEGGSYNEQFF. Here the CDR3 DNA reads TGTGCCAGCACCGTGACGGAGGGCGGCTCCTACAATGAGCAGTTCTTC.

About this clonotype: This may be a read error: a much more frequent sequence differs by one nucleotide. The rearrangement joins TRBV28 to TRBJ1-6; tentative D call: TRBD1 (6 bases). Germline loops: CDR1 MDHEN, CDR2 SYDVKM. The length of the CDR3 is 12 residues. The CDR3 DNA is TGTGGCGCGACGACAGGTGGGTCACCCCTCCACTTT. This translates into CGATTGGSPLHF.

The chain employs TRBV18 and TRBJ1-6; D remains ambiguous. The CDR3 spans 14 residues. The ends were cut back, 10 bases at V and 7 bases at J, with 17 bases in the middle. Germline CDR1 KGHSH, CDR2 LQKENI. The CDR3 region is CAIQREGLNSPLHF. The CDR3 nucleotides are TGTGCCATCCAACGGGAGGGCCTCAATTCACCCCTCCACTTT.

At least ten counts were recorded for this clonotype. This chain joins TRBV10-3 and TRBJ2-3; tentative D call: TRBD2 (6 bases). This CDR3 has 14 residues. Trimming left V 3 bases short and J 1 base short, with 8 bases between. The germline V gene has CDR1 ENHRY and CDR2 SYGVKD. In DNA, the CDR3 is TGTGCCATCAGTGAAGGCGGGGGCACAGATACGCAGTATTTT. Residues: CAISEGGGTDTQYF.

This clonotype was detected a few times. V gene TRBV7-9 combines with J gene TRBJ1-5; D gene unclear. The CDR3 is 13 residues long. CDR1 is SEHNR, CDR2 FQNEAQ, per germline (reference sequence). Trimming shortened V by 3 bases and J by 3 bases, and 6 bases separated the two germline ends. This CDR3 reads CASSFPPNQPQHF. The DNA for the CDR3 is TGTGCCAGCAGCTTCCCCCCCAATCAGCCCCAGCATTTT. The full variable domain, in which reference TRBV7-9 and TRBJ1-5 provide the parts outside the CDR3, is DTGVSQNPRHKITKRGQNVTFRCDPISEHNRLYWYRQTLGQGPEFLTYFQNEAQLEKSRLLSDRFSAERPKGSFSTLEIQRTEQGDSAMYLCASSFPPNQPQHFGDGTRLSIL.

The sample holds many counts of this clonotype. The V and J genes are TRBV4-2 and TRBJ2-1, with no clear D. CDR1 is LGHNA and CDR2 is YNFKEQ in the germline V gene. The ends were cut back, 4 bases at V and 8 bases at J, with 21 bases in the middle. The CDR3 sequence is 16 residues long. The CDR3 here is CASSPKRSSTVDEQFF. CDR3 bases: TGTGCCAGCAGCCCAAAGAGGAGTAGTACGGTCGATGAGCAGTTCTTC.

With respect to this clonotype: It may be a read error: a sequence one base away is much more abundant. The chain joins TRBV19 to TRBJ1-1; D call uncertain. Germline CDR1 LNHDA, CDR2 SQIVND (reference sequence). The CDR3 spans 14 residues. CDR3 sequence reads: CACRSGRRNTEAFF. CDR3 coding DNA: TGTGCCTGTAGATCCGGACGGAGGAACACTGAAGCTTTCTTT. Full variable domain (remainder filled in from reference TRBV19 and TRBJ1-1): DGGITQSPKYLFRKEGQNVTLSCEQNLNHDAMYWYRQDPGQGLRLIYYSQIVNDFQKGDIAEGYSVSREKKESFPLTVTSAQKNPTAFYLCACRSGRRNTEAFFGQGTRLTVV.

The chain joins TRBV28 to TRBJ2-1, with 7 bases that match TRBD1. The germline V gene encodes CDR1 MDHEN and CDR2 SYDVKM. The CDR3 is 15 residues long. V shed 3 bases, J shed 3 bases, and the junction held 5 bases outside the gene matches. CDR3 in DNA: TGTGCCAGCAGTTTGTCTCAGGGGGTCTACAATGAGCAGTTCTTC. This translates into CASSLSQGVYNEQFF. Full variable domain (outside the CDR3, taken from reference TRBV28 and TRBJ2-1): DVKVTQSSRYLVKRTGEKVFLECVQDMDHENMFWYRQDPGLGLRLIYFSYDVKMKEKGDIPEGYSVSREKKERFSLILESASTNQTSMYLCASSLSQGVYNEQFFGPGTRLTVL.

This clonotype has just a few counts. This sequence joins TRBV20-1 and TRBJ2-6; 7 bases align to TRBD2. V was pared by 6 bases and J by 9 bases, with 2 bases of the junction left unmatched. The CDR3 extends over 11 amino acids. Germline-derived CDR1 and CDR2 are DFQATT and SNEGSKA (reference sequence). Here the CDR3 reads CSAAGDNVLTF. CDR3 bases: TGCAGTGCCGCGGGAGACAACGTCCTGACTTTC.

This chain links TRBV4-2 with TRBJ2-3; TRBD1 matches at 9 bases. The junction had 8 bases not matched to a gene; V was cut back by 2 bases and J by 5 bases. Germline V lookup: CDR1 LGHNA, CDR2 YNFKEQ. This CDR3 is built from 16 residues. The CDR3 region has the DNA TGTGCCAGCAGCCAAATAACAGGGGGCGATGAAGATACGCAGTATTTT. Protein product: CASSQITGGDEDTQYF.

This clonotype was seen a handful of times. CDR3 residues: CASSQTSNGLSVPDTQYF. CDR3 bases: TGCGCCAGCAGCCAAACGAGTAACGGACTATCAGTCCCAGATACGCAGTATTTT. The chain recombines TRBV4-3 with TRBJ2-3, with D perhaps matching TRBD2 (6 bases). This CDR3 has 18 amino acids. The V end was cut by 2 bases, the J end by 4 bases, with 22 bases between. Germline values: CDR1 LGHNA, CDR2 YSLEER.